The next 14 T cell receptor beta chains were all read from a single sample in a study of OX40 agonist ivuxolimab in advanced cancers. Sequenced by immunoSEQ multiplex PCR; TCRdb stores in-frame clones only, minus some. The table has tens of thousands of clones, roughly 84% seen once. Sequences were derived from CD4+ or CD8+ T cells sorted from blood, sampled in a trial of the OX40 agonist ivuxolimab. The receptors were gathered from an adult with an advanced solid tumor such as melanoma, head and neck, liver or kidney cancer.

This clone was observed a single time. The chain combines TRBV11-2 with TRBJ2-7; 7 bases align to TRBD1. The V gene end was trimmed by 5 bases and the J gene end by 0 bases; junction bases not matched to a gene: 16. The CDR3 is 18 amino acids. Germline V gene lookup returns CDR1 SGHAT and CDR2 FQNNGV. CDR3 DNA: TGTGCCAGCAGCCCCAGGGGCTTAGGGGGCTCGAGCTCCTACGAGCAGTACTTC. Translating it yields CASSPRGLGGSSSYEQYF.

This chain uses TRBV9 with TRBJ2-5; D ambiguous. V lost 0 bases and J 5 bases, leaving 5 bases between the germline ends. CDR1 and CDR2 (germline): SGDLS, YYNGEE. The CDR3 is 12 residues long. The CDR3 protein is CASSVGRETQYF. In nucleotides, the CDR3 is TGTGCCAGCAGCGTAGGTCGTGAGACCCAGTACTTC.

This CDR3 reads CASTTGAGGETQYF. CDR3 DNA sequence: TGTGCCAGCACCACGGGGGCCGGCGGGGAGACCCAGTACTTC. The chain joins TRBV7-9 to TRBJ2-5; the D call may be TRBD1 or TRBD2 (6 bases each). This CDR3 is built from 14 residues. V was trimmed by 7 bases and J by 5 bases, leaving 17 bases between them. Germline values: CDR1 SEHNR, CDR2 FQNEAQ (reference sequence). The variable domain in full, with the rest retrieved from reference TRBV7-9 and TRBJ2-5, is DTGVSQNPRHKITKRGQNVTFRCDPISEHNRLYWYRQTLGQGPEFLTYFQNEAQLEKSRLLSDRFSAERPKGSFSTLEIQRTEQGDSAMYLCASTTGAGGETQYFGPGTRLLVL.

The rearrangement joins TRBV6-5 to TRBJ2-3, with D maybe TRBD1 (5 bases). This CDR3 has 15 amino acids. In germline, CDR1 is MNHEY, CDR2 SVGAGI. Trimming took off 6 bases at V and 1 base at J, with 14 bases between the two ends. The CDR3 region has the DNA TGTGCCAGCAGCCCAGGGCTCATGGGCACAGATACGCAGTATTTT. Translation gives CASSPGLMGTDTQYF.

By its share, this clone is medium-sized. This chain joins TRBV5-5 and TRBJ1-1; possible D gene TRBD1, 6 bases. There are 15 residues in the CDR3. Trimming shortened V by 5 bases and J by 8 bases, and 22 bases separated the two germline ends. The germline gives CDR1 SGHKS, CDR2 YYEKEE (reference sequence). The CDR3 bases are TGTGCCAGCAGGCCCGCCCAGGGGCCAAAATCCGAAGCTTTCTTT. This sequence encodes CASRPAQGPKSEAFF.

V is TRBV19 and J is TRBJ1-5, with a possible D match to TRBD1 (6 bases). The CDR3 has 16 amino acids. Germline V gives CDR1 LNHDA, CDR2 SQIVND (reference sequence). Deletions cut 7 bases from V and 1 base from J, with 17 bases between. CDR3 DNA sequence: TGTGCCAGTATGGGACACGATCTTGGGAGCAATCAGCCCCAGCATTTT. Translated: CASMGHDLGSNQPQHF.

This clone was detected once. The genes are TRBV27 and TRBJ1-2; a possible D gene is TRBD1 (6 bases). Germline-derived CDR1 and CDR2 are MNHEY and SMNVEV (reference sequence). The CDR3 is 14 amino acids. Between the trimmed V and J ends, which lost 7 bases and 2 bases, there was a span of 14 bases. This CDR3 is CASKAGAQNYGYTF. CDR3 nucleotides: TGTGCCAGCAAGGCGGGGGCCCAAAACTATGGCTACACCTTC.

The chain carries TRBV2 and TRBJ2-7, with D possibly matching TRBD2 (5 bases). V lost 4 bases and J 0 bases, leaving 16 bases between the germline ends. Germline values: CDR1 SNHLY, CDR2 FYNNEI. This CDR3 spans 16 amino acids. CDR3 loop: CASSGSERQSSYEQYF. CDR3 sequence (DNA): TGTGCCAGCAGTGGGTCGGAGCGGCAAAGCTCCTACGAGCAGTACTTC.

The V gene is TRBV11-2, the J gene TRBJ2-7; weak D call: TRBD1 (6 bases). CDR1 is SGHAT, CDR2 FQNNGV, per germline. V dropped 5 bases and J dropped 3 bases, with 11 bases sitting between them. The CDR3 spans 13 residues. CDR3: CASSPDRFYEQYF. DNA for the CDR3: TGTGCCAGCAGCCCGGACAGATTCTACGAGCAGTACTTC.

The count of this clone is one. The chain carries TRBV6-6 and TRBJ1-2; no reliable D call. Germline CDR1 MNHNY, CDR2 SVGAGI (reference sequence). The length of the CDR3 is 11 residues. Trimming took off 8 bases at V and 6 bases at J, with 10 bases between the two ends. The CDR3 protein is CASAGIDGYTF. DNA of the CDR3: TGTGCCAGCGCCGGTATCGATGGCTACACCTTC.

This chain links TRBV6-5 with TRBJ2-7, with D possibly being TRBD2 (6 bases). This CDR3 has 13 residues. V gave up 6 bases and J gave up 11 bases, with 20 bases separating them. Looked up from germline, CDR1 is MNHEY and CDR2 is SVGAGI. CDR3 region: CASSLPGALKEYF. DNA for the CDR3: TGTGCCAGCAGCCTACCGGGAGCCCTCAAAGAGTACTTC.

The chain recombines TRBV28 with TRBJ1-5, with TRBD1 matching over 10 bases. There are 15 residues in the CDR3. V was pared by 5 bases and J by 5 bases, with 6 bases of the junction left unmatched. Germline V gene data show CDR1 as MDHEN and CDR2 as SYDVKM. CDR3 DNA sequence: TGTGCCAGCAGTCGGGACAGGGGTAATTATCAGCCCCAGCATTTT. This gives the protein CASSRDRGNYQPQHF.

The CDR3 region is CSVENRGEQYF. The CDR3 DNA reads TGCAGCGTTGAAAACAGGGGTGAGCAGTACTTC. This chain links TRBV29-1 with TRBJ2-7; 7 bases are shared with TRBD1. The ends lost 2 bases at V and 7 bases at J; junction bases unmatched: 2. The CDR3 is 11 residues long. CDR1 is SQVTM and CDR2 is ANQGSEA in the germline V gene.

The chain employs TRBV10-3 and TRBJ2-2; 7 nucleotides agree with TRBD2. Germline V gene sequence: CDR1 ENHRY, CDR2 SYGVKD. The CDR3 totals 14 residues. The V and J ends lost 5 bases and 6 bases, in that order; junction bases with no gene match: 6. CDR3 amino acids: CAISPQRDSGELFF. The CDR3 DNA follows: TGTGCCATCAGTCCCCAGCGGGACTCCGGGGAGCTGTTTTTT.